Following are 11 T cell receptor beta chains from one sample sequenced in a study of blood T cell repertoires in COVID-19. Sequencing used immunoSEQ multiplex PCR; TCRdb keeps in-frame clones, though not all of them. The top ten clones hold approximately 20% of a sample with approximately 67,000 clones, around nine tenths of them seen once. What was sequenced was peripheral blood. These TCRs come from a woman of 80 years or more with acute or convalescent COVID-19.

The gene calls are TRBV4-1 and TRBJ2-7; tentatively, D is TRBD2 (6 bases). This CDR3 region has 16 residues. Germline values: CDR1 MGHRA, CDR2 YSYEKL. The V gene lost 2 bases and the J gene lost 3 bases, with 17 bases spanning the gap. As DNA, the CDR3 is TGCGCCAGCAGCCAATTTGGGGCGGGGCCGGGCTACGAGCAGTACTTC. This sequence encodes CASSQFGAGPGYEQYF.

The rearrangement uses TRBV28 and TRBJ2-1, with 10 bases matching TRBD2. CDR3 size: 16 residues. The germline V gene has CDR1 MDHEN and CDR2 SYDVKM. Losses at the gene ends were 2 bases for V and 5 bases for J; bases not matched to a gene: 6. The CDR3 sequence is CASSLGPAGGNNEQFF. DNA for the CDR3: TGTGCCAGCAGTTTAGGGCCAGCGGGGGGGAACAATGAGCAGTTCTTC.

The chain is built from TRBV28 and TRBJ2-2; TRBD1 aligns across 9 bases. Germline CDR1 reads MDHEN; CDR2 reads SYDVKM. Trimming removed 2 bases from V and 7 bases from J; junction bases left unmatched: 5. This CDR3 region has 15 residues. Written as DNA, the CDR3 is TGTGCCAGCAGTTTAGGGACAGGGAATGTCGGGGAGCTGTTTTTT. Translation: CASSLGTGNVGELFF.

The chain employs TRBV5-4 and TRBJ1-3, with no clear D. Trimming stripped 5 bases from V and 1 base from J, with 19 bases between. Germline V gene data show CDR1 as SGHNT and CDR2 as YYREEE (reference sequence). CDR3 length equals 17 residues. The CDR3 DNA reads TGTGCCAGCAGTCCCAGCCCCATACAACTATCTGGAAACACCATATATTTT. This codes for CASSPSPIQLSGNTIYF. Drawing the rest from reference TRBV5-4 and TRBJ1-3, the complete variable domain is ETGVTQSPTHLIKTRGQQVTLRCSSQSGHNTVSWYQQALGQGPQFIFQYYREEENGRGNFPPRFSGLQFPNYSSELNVNALELDDSALYLCASSPSPIQLSGNTIYFGEGSWLTVV.

The gene calls are TRBV5-6 and TRBJ2-7, with 12 bases matching TRBD2. This CDR3 region has 14 residues. With 3 bases clipped from V and 3 bases from J, the junction kept 1 base outside the gene matches. Germline V gives CDR1 SGHDT, CDR2 YYEEEE. The CDR3 DNA reads TGTGCCAGCAGCTCACTAGCGGGGGGCTACGAGCAGTACTTC. This translates into CASSSLAGGYEQYF.

The chain uses TRBV3-1 (or the pseudogene TRBV3-2) and TRBJ2-7; 7 bases align to TRBD2. Trimming at V came to 2 bases and at J to 0 bases, leaving 4 bases not matched to a gene. Germline CDR1 reads LGHDT; CDR2 reads YNNKEL (reference sequence). The CDR3 length is 15 residues. The CDR3 protein is CASSQTSASSYEQYF. CDR3 sequence (DNA): TGTGCCAGCAGCCAAACTAGCGCGAGCTCCTACGAGCAGTACTTC.

V usage is TRBV27 and J usage is TRBJ2-6; D unclear. Germline V CDR1 and CDR2: MNHEY, SMNVEV (reference sequence). Trimming took off 1 base at V and 0 bases at J, with 13 bases between the two ends. CDR3 length: 18 residues. CDR3 protein: CASSLFSQLISGANVLTF. CDR3 DNA sequence: TGTGCCAGCAGTTTATTCAGCCAACTAATCTCTGGGGCCAACGTCCTGACTTTC.

The chain carries TRBV5-1 and TRBJ2-7; weak D call: TRBD2 (6 bases). Germline V CDR1 and CDR2: SGHRS, YFSETQ. The length of the CDR3 is 12 residues. V lost 5 bases to trimming and J lost 4 bases, with 10 bases between them. In DNA form, the CDR3 reads TGCGCCAGCAGAGGAGGGATATACGAGCAGTACTTC. Its protein is CASRGGIYEQYF.

V and J are TRBV6-5 and TRBJ2-3; the match to TRBD1 covers 9 bases. J gave up 4 bases and V 4 bases, and 3 bases lay outside the gene matches. This CDR3 contains 14 residues. Germline V CDR1 and CDR2: MNHEY, SVGAGI. CDR3 bases: TGTGCCAGCAGTTGGGACAGGGTAGCAGATACGCAGTATTTT. Translating it yields CASSWDRVADTQYF.

The chain joins TRBV7-9 to TRBJ2-4; TRBD1 is a possible D gene (5 bases). V gave up 3 bases and J gave up 3 bases, with 9 bases separating them. The germline V gene has CDR1 SEHNR and CDR2 FQNEAQ (reference sequence). The CDR3 length is 14 residues. This CDR3 reads CASSLFQGKNIQYF. The CDR3 DNA is TGTGCCAGCAGCTTGTTCCAGGGCAAAAACATTCAGTACTTC. Drawing the rest from reference TRBV7-9 and TRBJ2-4, the complete variable domain is DTGVSQNPRHKITKRGQNVTFRCDPISEHNRLYWYRQTLGQGPEFLTYFQNEAQLEKSRLLSDRFSAERPKGSFSTLEIQRTEQGDSAMYLCASSLFQGKNIQYFGAGTRLSVL.

The chain couples TRBV21-1 to TRBJ1-4; TRBD1 is taken as the D call from the table, unchecked against the DNA. TRBV21-1 is a pseudogene segment. The CDR3 loop spans 15 amino acids. CDR3: CASRRQGMGNEKLFF. The CDR3, as DNA: TGTGCCAGCAGAAGACAGGGAATGGGTAATGAAAAACTGTTTTTT.